Shown below are 15 T cell receptor beta chains from a single sample sequenced in a study of T cells in Graves' hyperthyroidism and ophthalmopathy (dated by TCRdb to the late 2010s). Library prep was done by multiplex PCR. The reads were generated on an Illumina HiSeq 2000. TCR beta CDR3 regions were amplified from RNA transcripts. A first-round RT-PCR of the TCR CDR3 used the HTBI primer set with the Qiagen OneStep RT-PCR kit. TCRdb reprocessing: public reads trimmed at Q25 with fastp, clones called with MiXCR, in-frame beta chains kept. Every distinct CDR3 protein forms one entry, paired with its most common genes and DNA. For this sample there are roughly 350,000 distinct CDR3 sequences; about 14% appear just once. About 19% of the sample is in the top ten clones. The sequenced sample was blood. The source of these receptors is a woman aged 25 to 39 with Graves' ophthalmopathy.

This clonotype was found many times. The chain couples TRBV13 to TRBJ2-7, with 9 nucleotides matching TRBD1. Per the germline V gene, CDR1 is PRHDT and CDR2 is FYEKMQ (reference sequence). This CDR3 has 15 residues. V dropped 0 bases and J dropped 2; count of bases not matched to a gene: 2. The CDR3 sequence: CASSLGGQGTYEQYF. The CDR3, as DNA: TGTGCCAGCAGCTTAGGGGGACAGGGAACCTACGAGCAGTACTTC.

This clonotype occurred many times. This chain uses TRBV5-1 with TRBJ1-2; D not resolved. Germline assignment: CDR1 SGHRS and CDR2 YFSETQ. The CDR3 contains 13 residues. V lost 0 bases and J 8 bases, leaving 11 bases between the germline ends. The CDR3, as DNA: TGCGCCAGCAGCTTGGATGTGGGCTGGGGCTACACCTTC. This gives the protein CASSLDVGWGYTF.

This clonotype was detected ten times or more. The chain employs TRBV6-1 and TRBJ2-7; 7 nucleotides match TRBD1. There are 15 residues in the CDR3. Germline CDR1 MNHNS, CDR2 SASEGT. Trimming cost V 0 bases and J 2 bases; bases outside gene matches: 4. CDR3 residues: CASSEARGQTYEQYF. The CDR3, as DNA: TGTGCCAGCAGTGAAGCTAGGGGGCAGACCTACGAGCAGTACTTC.

This chain connects TRBV9 to TRBJ2-3; D perhaps matches TRBD2 (6 bases). The CDR3 contains 15 residues. Germline CDR1 reads SGDLS; CDR2 reads YYNGEE. V gave up 3 bases and J gave up 6 bases, with 17 bases separating them. CDR3 nucleotide sequence: TGTGCCAGCAGCGGTAGCGGCCGTTTGCGGGATACGCAGTATTTT. This gives the protein CASSGSGRLRDTQYF.

This clonotype was seen ten or more times. This chain links TRBV6-5 with TRBJ2-1, with D unresolved. Between the trimmed V and J ends, which lost 0 bases and 7 bases, there was a span of 13 bases. This CDR3 is 15 amino acids long. The germline gives CDR1 MNHEY, CDR2 SVGAGI. CDR3 sequence reads: CASSYSIGWGNEQFF. DNA of the CDR3: TGTGCCAGCAGTTACTCGATAGGTTGGGGAAATGAGCAGTTCTTC.

The sample holds a few counts of this clonotype. The CDR3 protein is CSVEETSAGGETQYF. The CDR3 DNA follows: TGCAGCGTTGAAGAGACGTCGGCCGGGGGGGAGACCCAGTACTTC. The chain employs TRBV29-1 and TRBJ2-5, with TRBD2 matching over 7 bases. With 0 bases clipped from V and 5 bases from J, the junction kept 9 bases outside the gene matches. There are 15 residues in the CDR3. CDR1 is SQVTM and CDR2 is ANQGSEA in the germline V gene.

There are a few counts of this clonotype. The CDR3 sequence is CAISEVDRDSPLHF. The CDR3 DNA reads TGTGCCATCAGTGAGGTAGACAGGGACTCACCCCTCCACTTT. V gene TRBV10-3 combines with J gene TRBJ1-6; 7 positions match TRBD1. This CDR3 comprises 14 residues. V lost 2 bases to trimming and J lost 10 bases; unmatched junction nucleotides: 5. CDR1 and CDR2 (germline): ENHRY, SYGVKD.

This chain joins TRBV20-1 and TRBJ2-7, with TRBD2 matching 13 bases. The CDR3 sequence is 15 residues long. The germline CDR1 and CDR2 sequences are DFQATT and SNEGSKA (reference sequence). V dropped 3 bases and J dropped 5; count of bases not matched to a gene: 7. The chain's CDR3 is CSASPTSGGFHEQYF. For the CDR3, the DNA is TGCAGTGCTAGTCCGACTAGCGGGGGGTTCCACGAGCAGTACTTC.

A note on this clonotype: A read error is possible here, since a much larger clone lies one base away. The rearrangement links TRBV11-2 to TRBJ2-3, with D possibly TRBD2 on 7 matching bases. Germline V CDR1 and CDR2: SGHAT, FQNNGV. The CDR3 is made up of 15 amino acids. Trimming shortened V by 5 bases and J by 8 bases, and 20 bases separated the two germline ends. This CDR3 reads CASSLTSWGAVTQYF. The CDR3 DNA reads as TGTGCCAGCAGCCTGACTAGCTGGGGGGCCGTTACGCAGTATTTT.

This clonotype was picked up many times. The CDR3 nucleotides read TGTGCCAGCAGTGACCATGACAGGGGGAAAGCTTTCTTT. Translating gives CASSDHDRGKAFF. The gene calls are TRBV2 and TRBJ1-1; TRBD1 matches 9 bases. The V gene end was trimmed by 3 bases and the J gene end by 9 bases; junction bases not matched to a gene: 5. The V gene's germline CDR1 is SNHLY and CDR2 FYNNEI. The CDR3 spans 13 residues. Supplemented by reference TRBV2 and TRBJ1-1, the full variable domain reads EPEVTQTPSHQVTQMGQEVILRCVPISNHLYFYWYRQILGQKVEFLVSFYNNEISEKSEIFDDQFSVERPDGSNFTLKIRSTKLEDSAMYFCASSDHDRGKAFFGQGTRLTVV.

At least ten counts were recorded for this clonotype. The chain uses TRBV5-1 and TRBJ2-7; D may be TRBD2 (5 bases). V gave up 0 bases and J gave up 5 bases, with 12 bases separating them. There are 14 residues in the CDR3. Germline loops: CDR1 SGHRS, CDR2 YFSETQ. The CDR3 DNA follows: TGCGCCAGCAGCTTGGTTCTGAGCGGCGACGAGCAGTACTTC. Translating it yields CASSLVLSGDEQYF.

The V call is TRBV6-5, the J call TRBJ2-1; TRBD2 matches 14 bases. The V gene's germline CDR1 is MNHEY and CDR2 SVGAGI. CDR3 length equals 16 residues. With V trimmed by 2 bases and J by 6 bases, 3 bases remained unmatched. In DNA, the CDR3 is TGTGCCAGCAGTTACATGGGACTAGCGGGAGCCAATGAGCAGTTCTTC. It encodes CASSYMGLAGANEQFF.

This clonotype appeared many times. This chain joins TRBV3-1 and TRBJ2-5; D is possibly TRBD1 or TRBD2 (7 bases each). The CDR3 covers 16 residues. Germline V gives CDR1 LGHDT, CDR2 YNNKEL (reference sequence). With 1 base removed from V and 5 bases from J, the gap between germline ends came to 17 bases. The CDR3 DNA follows: TGTGCCAGCAGCCAAGCGCAGGGGGGGCCGGTGGAGACCCAGTACTTC. This codes for CASSQAQGGPVETQYF.

This chain links TRBV7-3 with TRBJ2-5; no clear D gene. V gave up 1 base and J gave up 5 bases, with 11 bases separating them. Germline assignment: CDR1 SGHTA and CDR2 FQGTGA. This CDR3 is 14 amino acids long. CDR3 in DNA: TGTGCCAGCAGCTTAAGTCCGGGTTCGGAGACCCAGTACTTC. It specifies CASSLSPGSETQYF.

This sequence joins TRBV7-9 and TRBJ1-2; D is unresolved. V lost 4 bases and J 0 bases, leaving 18 bases between the germline ends. The CDR3 spans 17 residues. CDR1 and CDR2 from the germline V gene are SEHNR and FQNEAQ (reference sequence). The CDR3 spells CASSSLSRSEANYGYTF. CDR3 sequence (DNA): TGTGCCAGCAGCTCCCTTAGTAGGTCGGAGGCTAACTATGGCTACACCTTC.